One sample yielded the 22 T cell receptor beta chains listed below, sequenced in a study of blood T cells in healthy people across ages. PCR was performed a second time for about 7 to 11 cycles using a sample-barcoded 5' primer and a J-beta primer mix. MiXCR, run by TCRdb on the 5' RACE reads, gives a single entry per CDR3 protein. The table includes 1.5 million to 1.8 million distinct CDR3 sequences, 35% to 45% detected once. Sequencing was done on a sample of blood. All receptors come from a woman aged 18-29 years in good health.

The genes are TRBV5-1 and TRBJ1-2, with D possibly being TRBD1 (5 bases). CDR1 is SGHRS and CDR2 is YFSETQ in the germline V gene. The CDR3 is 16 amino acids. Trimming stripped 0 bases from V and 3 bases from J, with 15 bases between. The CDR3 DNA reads TGCGCCAGCAGCTTGGCGGCAGGGAGCATTGACTATGGCTACACCTTC. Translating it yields CASSLAAGSIDYGYTF.

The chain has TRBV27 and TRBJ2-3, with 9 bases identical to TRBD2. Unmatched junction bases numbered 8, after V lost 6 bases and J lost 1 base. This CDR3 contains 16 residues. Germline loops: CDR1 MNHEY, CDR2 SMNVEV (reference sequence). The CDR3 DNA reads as TGTGCCAGCAGCCTTACCATAGCGGGGGGCACAGATACGCAGTATTTT. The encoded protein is CASSLTIAGGTDTQYF.

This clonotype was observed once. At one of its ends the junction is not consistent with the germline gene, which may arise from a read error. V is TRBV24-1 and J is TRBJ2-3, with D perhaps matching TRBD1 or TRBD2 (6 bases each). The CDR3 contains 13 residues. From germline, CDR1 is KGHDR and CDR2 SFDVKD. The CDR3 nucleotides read TGTGCCTCCGGGACGTCGGGGGCAGATACGCGGTATTTT. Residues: CASGTSGADTRYF.

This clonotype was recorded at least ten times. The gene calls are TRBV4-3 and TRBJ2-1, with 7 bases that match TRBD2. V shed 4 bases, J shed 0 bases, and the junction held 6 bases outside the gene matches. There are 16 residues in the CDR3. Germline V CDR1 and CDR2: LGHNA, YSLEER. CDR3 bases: TGCGCCAGCAGCCGGGGACTATCCCGCTCCTACAATGAGCAGTTCTTC. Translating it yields CASSRGLSRSYNEQFF.

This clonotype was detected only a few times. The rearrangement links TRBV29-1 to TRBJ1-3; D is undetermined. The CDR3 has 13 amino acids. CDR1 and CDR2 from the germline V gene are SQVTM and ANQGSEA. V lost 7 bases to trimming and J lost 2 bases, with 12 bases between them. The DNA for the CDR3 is TGCAGCGCCCCCGTGGGTGCTGGAAACACCATATATTTT. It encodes CSAPVGAGNTIYF.

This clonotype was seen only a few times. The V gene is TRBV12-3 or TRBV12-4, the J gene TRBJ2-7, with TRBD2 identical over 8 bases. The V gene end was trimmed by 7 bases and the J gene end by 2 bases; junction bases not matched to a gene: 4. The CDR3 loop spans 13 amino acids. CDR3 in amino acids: CASTPGGAYEQYF. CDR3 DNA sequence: TGTGCCAGCACTCCGGGGGGGGCCTACGAGCAGTACTTC.

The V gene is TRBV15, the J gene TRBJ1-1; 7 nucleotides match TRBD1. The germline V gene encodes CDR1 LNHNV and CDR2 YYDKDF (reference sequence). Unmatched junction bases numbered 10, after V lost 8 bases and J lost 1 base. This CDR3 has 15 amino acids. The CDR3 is CATRGDRVPNTEAFF. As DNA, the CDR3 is TGTGCCACCCGCGGTGACAGGGTACCGAACACTGAAGCTTTCTTT.

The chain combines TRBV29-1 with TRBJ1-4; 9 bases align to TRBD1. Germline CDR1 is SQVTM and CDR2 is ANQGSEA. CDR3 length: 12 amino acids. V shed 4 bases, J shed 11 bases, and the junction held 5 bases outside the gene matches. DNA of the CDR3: TGCAGCGTTGGCCGGACAGGGGAGAAACTGTTTTTT. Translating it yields CSVGRTGEKLFF.

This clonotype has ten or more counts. CDR3 DNA sequence: TGCGCCAGCAGCCAAGGGGAGAATCAGCCCCAGCATTTT. This sequence encodes CASSQGENQPQHF. This chain joins TRBV4-1 and TRBJ1-5; no clear D gene. V gave up 1 base and J gave up 4 bases, with 5 bases separating them. Germline V gene data show CDR1 as MGHRA and CDR2 as YSYEKL. The CDR3 extends over 13 amino acids.

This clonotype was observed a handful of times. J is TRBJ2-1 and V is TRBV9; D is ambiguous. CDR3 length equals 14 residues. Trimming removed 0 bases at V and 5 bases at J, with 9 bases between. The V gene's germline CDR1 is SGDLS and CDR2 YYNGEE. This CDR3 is CASSVVSYDNEQFF. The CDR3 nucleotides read TGTGCCAGCAGCGTAGTAAGCTACGACAATGAGCAGTTCTTC.

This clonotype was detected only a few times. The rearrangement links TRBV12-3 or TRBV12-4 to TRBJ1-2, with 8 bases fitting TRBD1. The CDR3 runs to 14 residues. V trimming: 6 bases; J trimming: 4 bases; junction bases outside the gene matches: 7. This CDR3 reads CASRTGQGPYGYTF. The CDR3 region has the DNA TGTGCCAGCAGAACCGGACAGGGTCCCTATGGCTACACCTTC.

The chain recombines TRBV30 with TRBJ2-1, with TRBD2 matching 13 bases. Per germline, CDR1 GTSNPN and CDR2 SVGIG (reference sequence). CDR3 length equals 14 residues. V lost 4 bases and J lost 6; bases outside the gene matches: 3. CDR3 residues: CAWMGLAGPNEQFF. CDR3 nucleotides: TGTGCCTGGATGGGACTAGCGGGGCCCAATGAGCAGTTCTTC.

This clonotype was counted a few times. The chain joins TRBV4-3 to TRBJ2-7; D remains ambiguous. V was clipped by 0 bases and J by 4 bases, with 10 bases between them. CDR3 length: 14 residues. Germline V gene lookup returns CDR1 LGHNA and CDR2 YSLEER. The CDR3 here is CASSQDLRSYEQYF. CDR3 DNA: TGCGCCAGCAGCCAAGATCTTCGGAGTTACGAGCAGTACTTC.

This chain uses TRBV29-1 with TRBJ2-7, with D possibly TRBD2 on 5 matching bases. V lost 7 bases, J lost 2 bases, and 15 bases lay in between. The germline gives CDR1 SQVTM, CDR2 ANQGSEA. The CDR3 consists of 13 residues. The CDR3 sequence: CSGTQEAPYEQYF. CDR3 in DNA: TGCAGCGGTACTCAGGAGGCCCCCTACGAGCAGTACTTC.

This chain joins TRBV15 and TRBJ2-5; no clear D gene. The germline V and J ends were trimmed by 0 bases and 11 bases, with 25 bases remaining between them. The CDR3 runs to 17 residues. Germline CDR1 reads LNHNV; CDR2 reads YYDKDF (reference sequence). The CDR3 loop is CATSRDSTISGNNEQYF. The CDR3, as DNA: TGTGCCACCAGCAGAGATAGTACTATCTCAGGCAACAATGAGCAGTACTTC.

The CDR3 reads CASSLSGGVYTEAFF. In DNA, the CDR3 is TGTGCCAGCAGCCTTTCTGGGGGGGTTTACACTGAAGCTTTCTTT. This chain uses TRBV27 with TRBJ1-1; D perhaps matches TRBD1 (5 bases). Looked up from germline, CDR1 is MNHEY and CDR2 is SMNVEV (reference sequence). The CDR3 loop spans 15 amino acids. Trimming removed 6 bases from V and 3 bases from J, with 17 bases in between.

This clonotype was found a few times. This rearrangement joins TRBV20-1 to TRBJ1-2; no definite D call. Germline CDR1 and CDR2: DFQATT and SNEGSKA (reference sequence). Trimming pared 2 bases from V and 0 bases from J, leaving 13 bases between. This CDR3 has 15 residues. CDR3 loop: CSARIWAGANYGYTF. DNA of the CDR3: TGCAGTGCTAGAATCTGGGCAGGTGCTAACTATGGCTACACCTTC.

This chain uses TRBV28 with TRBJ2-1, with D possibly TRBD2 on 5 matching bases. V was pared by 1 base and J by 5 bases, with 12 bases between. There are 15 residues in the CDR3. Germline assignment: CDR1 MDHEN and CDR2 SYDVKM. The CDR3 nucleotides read TGTGCCAGCAGTTTATTGGGAGAGAGGGACAATGAGCAGTTCTTC. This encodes CASSLLGERDNEQFF.

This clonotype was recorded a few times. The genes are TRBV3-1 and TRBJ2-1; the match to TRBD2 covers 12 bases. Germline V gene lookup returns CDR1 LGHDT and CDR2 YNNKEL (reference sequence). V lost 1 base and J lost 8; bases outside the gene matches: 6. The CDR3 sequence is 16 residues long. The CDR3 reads CASSQVGLAGGDEQFF. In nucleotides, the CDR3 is TGTGCCAGCAGCCAAGTTGGTCTAGCGGGGGGGGATGAGCAGTTCTTC.

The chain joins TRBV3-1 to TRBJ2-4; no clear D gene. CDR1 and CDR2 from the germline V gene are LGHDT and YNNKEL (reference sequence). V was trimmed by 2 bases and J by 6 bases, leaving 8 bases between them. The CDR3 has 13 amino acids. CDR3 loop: CASSQKGANIQYF. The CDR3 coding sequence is TGTGCCAGCAGCCAAAAGGGTGCAAACATTCAGTACTTC.

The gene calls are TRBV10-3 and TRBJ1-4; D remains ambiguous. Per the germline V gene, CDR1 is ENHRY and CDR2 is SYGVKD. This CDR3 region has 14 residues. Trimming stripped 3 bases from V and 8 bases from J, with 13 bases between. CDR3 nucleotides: TGTGCCATCAGTGAAGCAGAGGGTCTGGAAAAACTGTTTTTT. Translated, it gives CAISEAEGLEKLFF.

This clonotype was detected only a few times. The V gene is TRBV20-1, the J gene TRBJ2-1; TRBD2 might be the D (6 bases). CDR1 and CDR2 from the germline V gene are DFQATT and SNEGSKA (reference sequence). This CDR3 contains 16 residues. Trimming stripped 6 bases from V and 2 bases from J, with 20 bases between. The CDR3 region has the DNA TGCAGTGCCCCAGACTCACTCCGGAGGGCCTACAATGAGCAGTTCTTC. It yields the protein CSAPDSLRRAYNEQFF.